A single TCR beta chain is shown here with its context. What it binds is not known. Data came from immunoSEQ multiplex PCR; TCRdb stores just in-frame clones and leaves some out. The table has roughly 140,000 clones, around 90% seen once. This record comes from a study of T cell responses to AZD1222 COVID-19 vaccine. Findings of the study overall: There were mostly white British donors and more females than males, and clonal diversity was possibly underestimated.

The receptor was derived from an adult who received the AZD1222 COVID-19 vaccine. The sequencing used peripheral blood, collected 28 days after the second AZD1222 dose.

The CDR3 loop is CASSQVRQGGEQYF. The CDR3 nucleotides read TGTGCCAGCAGCCAAGTCAGGCAGGGAGGCGAGCAGTACTTC. V and J are TRBV14 and TRBJ2-7; possibly TRBD2 for D (6 bases). The germline gives CDR1 SGHDN, CDR2 FVKESK. The V end was cut by 1 base, the J end by 6 bases, with 13 bases between. CDR3 size: 14 residues.